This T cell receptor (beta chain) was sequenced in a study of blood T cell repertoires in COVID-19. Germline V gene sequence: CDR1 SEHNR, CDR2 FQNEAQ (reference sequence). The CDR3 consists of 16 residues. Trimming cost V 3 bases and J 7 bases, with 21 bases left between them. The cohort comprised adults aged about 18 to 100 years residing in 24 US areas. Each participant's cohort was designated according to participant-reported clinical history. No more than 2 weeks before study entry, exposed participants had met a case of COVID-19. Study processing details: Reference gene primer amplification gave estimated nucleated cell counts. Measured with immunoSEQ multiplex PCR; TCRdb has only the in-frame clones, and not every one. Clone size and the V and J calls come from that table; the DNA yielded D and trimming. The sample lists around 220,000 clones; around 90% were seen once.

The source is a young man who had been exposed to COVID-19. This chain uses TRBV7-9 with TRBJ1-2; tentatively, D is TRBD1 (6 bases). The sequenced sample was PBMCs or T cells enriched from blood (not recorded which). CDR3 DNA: TGTGCCAGCAGCTTGTGGGACAAAGGAGGAAGTAGTGGCTACACCTTC. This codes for CASSLWDKGGSSGYTF. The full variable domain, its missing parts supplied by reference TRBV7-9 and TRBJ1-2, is DTGVSQNPRHKITKRGQNVTFRCDPISEHNRLYWYRQTLGQGPEFLTYFQNEAQLEKSRLLSDRFSAERPKGSFSTLEIQRTEQGDSAMYLCASSLWDKGGSSGYTFGSGTRLTVV.